The next 12 T cell receptor beta chains were all read from a single sample in a study of identical twins. Via MiXCR, TCRdb re-called the 5' RACE reads, giving one row per CDR3 protein. Among 570,000 or so distinct CDR3 sequences, around 9.6% were seen once, and the ten largest hold 3%. The same sample was also used in a study of yellow fever vaccine responses in identical twins.

Source material: PBMCs. The receptors derive from a woman aged 18-30 years in good health.

In its sample, this clonotype was seen many times. The genes are TRBV12-3 or TRBV12-4 and TRBJ1-2; tentative D call: TRBD1 (5 bases). The CDR3 is 14 residues long. V shed 2 bases and J shed 8 bases, with 15 bases lying between them. The CDR3 region has the DNA TGTGCCAGCAGTTTATGGGGGACGGCTAGCGGCTACACCTTC. This sequence encodes CASSLWGTASGYTF.

This clonotype was picked up many times. The rearrangement joins TRBV2 to TRBJ1-1; D uncertain. The V end lost 2 bases, the J end lost 6 bases, and 13 bases lay between the germline ends. CDR3 length: 14 residues. Germline V lookup: CDR1 SNHLY, CDR2 FYNNEI. The CDR3 nucleotides are TGTGCCAGCAGTGAACGAGGGAACCTCGCTGAAGCTTTCTTT. Translated, it gives CASSERGNLAEAFF.

This clonotype has at least ten counts. The J gene is TRBJ1-5, the V gene TRBV20-1; D unclear. The CDR3 extends over 13 amino acids. V was cut by 3 bases and J by 3 bases, with 9 bases left in between. Looked up from germline, CDR1 is DFQATT and CDR2 is SNEGSKA (reference sequence). The CDR3 bases are TGCAGTGCTAGGGGCCAGGACAATCAGCCCCAGCATTTT. Protein: CSARGQDNQPQHF.

This clonotype was picked up a small number of times. The V gene is TRBV28, the J gene TRBJ1-5, with 12 bases identical to TRBD1. Germline V lookup: CDR1 MDHEN, CDR2 SYDVKM. V trimming: 3 bases; J trimming: 4 bases; junction bases outside the gene matches: 22. CDR3 size: 22 residues. In nucleotides, the CDR3 is TGTGCCAGCAGTTTTTCCCTGTGGCTTGAACCGGGACAGGGGGCCGGAAATCAGCCCCAGCATTTT. Its translation is CASSFSLWLEPGQGAGNQPQHF.

This chain links TRBV6-1 with TRBJ2-5, with D perhaps TRBD1 (5 bases). Trimming cost V 1 base and J 5 bases, with 11 bases left between them. The CDR3 totals 14 residues. Germline CDR1 and CDR2: MNHNS and SASEGT. CDR3 coding DNA: TGTGCCAGCAGTGAAGGTCCCCCAGGGGAGACCCAGTACTTC. Its protein product is CASSEGPPGETQYF.

This clonotype was picked up a small number of times. The chain carries TRBV3-1 and TRBJ2-7; 7 positions match TRBD1. The V and J ends lost 3 bases and 1 base, in that order; junction bases with no gene match: 12. In germline, CDR1 is LGHDT, CDR2 YNNKEL (reference sequence). The CDR3 contains 17 residues. CDR3 nucleotide sequence: TGTGCCAGCAGCCAGAGACAGACAGGGCTAGGTTCCTACGAGCAGTACTTC. Encoded protein: CASSQRQTGLGSYEQYF.

This clonotype was observed a few times. V gene TRBV11-2 combines with J gene TRBJ2-6; 12 bases are a match to TRBD2. The CDR3 totals 18 residues. Germline-derived CDR1 and CDR2 are SGHAT and FQNNGV. V shed 4 bases, J shed 0 bases, and the junction held 4 bases outside the gene matches. As DNA, the CDR3 is TGTGCCAGCAGCTCGGGACTAGCGGGCTCCTCTGGGGCCAACGTCCTGACTTTC. Its protein product is CASSSGLAGSSGANVLTF.

The CDR3 nucleotides are TGCGCCAGCAGCGCCGGGACTAGCGGGGGCTCCTACAATGAGCAGTTCTTC. Protein: CASSAGTSGGSYNEQFF. The chain uses TRBV10-1 and TRBJ2-1; 14 bases line up with TRBD2. This CDR3 region has 17 residues. V trimming: 6 bases; J trimming: 0 bases; junction bases outside the gene matches: 4. Germline V CDR1 and CDR2: WNHNN, SYGVQD (reference sequence).

The chain recombines TRBV20-1 with TRBJ2-7; 8 positions match TRBD2. This CDR3 has 16 amino acids. Germline CDR1 DFQATT, CDR2 SNEGSKA (reference sequence). The ends lost 6 bases at V and 0 bases at J; junction bases unmatched: 13. CDR3 bases: TGCAGTGCAAGTTTCGGCTCTAGCGGGTCCTCCTACGAGCAGTACTTC. It codes for CSASFGSSGSSYEQYF.

This chain joins TRBV2 and TRBJ2-2; 12 bases line up with TRBD1. Germline values: CDR1 SNHLY, CDR2 FYNNEI. V gave up 6 bases and J gave up 6 bases; unmatched junction bases: 2. The CDR3 is 14 residues long. CDR3 in DNA: TGTGCCAGCAGCTGGGACAGGGGGCCCGGGGAGCTGTTTTTT. Encoded protein: CASSWDRGPGELFF.

The chain has TRBV15 and TRBJ2-5; 7 nucleotides line up with TRBD1. With 1 base clipped from V and 1 base from J, the junction kept 9 bases outside the gene matches. CDR1 and CDR2 from the germline V gene are LNHNV and YYDKDF (reference sequence). The CDR3 has 17 amino acids. CDR3 protein: CATSRGTGRGSQETQYF. Written as DNA, the CDR3 is TGTGCCACCAGCAGAGGGACAGGCCGCGGGTCCCAAGAGACCCAGTACTTC.

This clonotype was detected a few times. The chain couples TRBV7-3 to TRBJ2-1; 11 positions agree with TRBD2. V lost 1 base and J lost 7; bases outside the gene matches: 6. The germline gives CDR1 SGHTA, CDR2 FQGTGA. The CDR3 length is 16 residues. The CDR3: CASSLRVAGGPNEQFF. The CDR3 DNA reads as TGTGCCAGCAGCTTAAGGGTAGCGGGGGGGCCTAATGAGCAGTTCTTC. Full variable domain (remainder filled in from reference TRBV7-3 and TRBJ2-1): GAGVSQTPSNKVTEKGKYVELRCDPISGHTALYWYRQSLGQGPEFLIYFQGTGAADDSGLPNDRFFAVRPEGSVSTLKIQRTERGDSAVYLCASSLRVAGGPNEQFFGPGTRLTVL.